These T cell receptor beta chains were read from a single sample in a study of regulatory T cells in long-lasting Graves disease. TCRdb re-called the multiplex PCR reads through MiXCR, storing one row per CDR3 protein. The sample includes 450,000 to 600,000 distinct CDR3 sequences, less than 15% of them seen just once. The sample was also reused in another study, on T cells in Graves' hyperthyroidism and ophthalmopathy.

The sample here was peripheral blood mononuclear cells (PBMCs), taken at new diagnosis, from a patient treated with antithyroid drugs. These receptors came from a man aged 25-45 years with Graves disease. CDR3s include the opening cysteine and the closing phenylalanine or tryptophan. The order of the fields is J gene, V gene, D gene, CDR3 protein. The D gene is left open where the match is weak.

TRBJ2-5 | TRBV20-1 | - | CSALRQGEETQYF
TRBJ2-7 | TRBV5-1 | TRBD2 | CASSEGTRYHEQYF
TRBJ2-1 | TRBV7-8 | TRBD2 | CASSSLAGVSYNEQFF
TRBJ2-2 | TRBV6-1 | - | CASSGIWNTGELFF
TRBJ2-3 | TRBV20-1 | TRBD2 | CSAPGLAGFSDTQYF
TRBJ2-1 | TRBV7-6 | TRBD2 | CASSLTLAGEQFF
TRBJ1-4 | TRBV5-1 | - | CASSLADSGNEKLFF
TRBJ2-1 | TRBV20-1 | - | CSARSGVPSSYNEQFF
TRBJ2-7 | TRBV3-1 | - | CASSQGQESSYEQYF
TRBJ2-4 | TRBV29-1 | TRBD1 | CSVERTGEEYIQYF
TRBJ2-7 | TRBV30 | - | CAWSVQLGEQYF
TRBJ2-3 | TRBV20-1 | - | CSAREPFEGGTDTQYF
TRBJ1-1 | TRBV5-1 | TRBD1 | CASSLARATGSTEAFF
TRBJ2-2 | TRBV12-3/TRBV12-4 | - | CASSFDRLTGELFF
TRBJ2-3 | TRBV29-1 | TRBD2 | CSGFRLAESDTQYF
TRBJ1-5 | TRBV12-3/TRBV12-4 | - | CASSLMGHPSNQPQHF
TRBJ2-7 | TRBV4-1 | TRBD1 | CASSQDYRGRITYEQYF